Listed below are T cell receptor beta chains from one sample, sequenced in a study of neurological immune-mediated disorders. TCRdb fed the 5' RACE reads into MiXCR, producing one record per CDR3 protein. The sample yields more than 100,000 distinct CDR3 sequences, less than 14% seen once. The sequencing sample was made of PBMCs. The receptor set was obtained from a female donor with HTLV-1-associated myelopathy (HAM/TSP). The CDR3 runs from the conserved cysteine through the conserved F or W. A D gene is named only where the DNA matches it firmly. Where a row states a size, it is once, few, many or the class of an expanded clone; other rows omit it.

j_gene: TRBJ1-2; abundance: few; v_gene: TRBV5-1; d_gene: -; CDR3nt: TGCGCCAGCACGTTCGCAGGGAATAATCAGGGCTACACCTTC; CDR3aa: CASTFAGNNQGYTF
j_gene: TRBJ2-3; abundance: many; v_gene: TRBV20-1; d_gene: -; CDR3nt: TGCAGTGCCCCTGTGGATTTTCGGACAGATACGCAGTATTTT; CDR3aa: CSAPVDFRTDTQYF
j_gene: TRBJ2-1; abundance: many; v_gene: TRBV5-1; d_gene: TRBD1; CDR3nt: TGCGCCAGCAGCCCCAGGGGGATCTCCTACAATGAGCAGTTCTTC; CDR3aa: CASSPRGISYNEQFF
j_gene: TRBJ2-1; abundance: few; v_gene: TRBV7-2; d_gene: -; CDR3nt: TGTGCCAGCAGCTATTGGCCGACTAGCTCCTACAATGAGCAGTTCTTC; CDR3aa: CASSYWPTSSYNEQFF
j_gene: TRBJ2-5; abundance: many; v_gene: TRBV25-1; d_gene: TRBD1; CDR3nt: TGTGCCAGCAGTGAACCCTCACAGGACAGGGGACAAGAGACCCAGTACTTC; CDR3aa: CASSEPSQDRGQETQYF
j_gene: TRBJ2-3; abundance: many; v_gene: TRBV5-1; d_gene: TRBD1; CDR3nt: TGCGCCAGCAGCATCGGACAGGGAACAGATACGCAGTATTTT; CDR3aa: CASSIGQGTDTQYF
j_gene: TRBJ2-2; abundance: many; v_gene: TRBV11-3; d_gene: -; CDR3nt: TGTGCCAGCAGCATTCGGAGGGGGGAGCTGTTTTTT; CDR3aa: CASSIRRGELFF
j_gene: TRBJ2-1; abundance: many; v_gene: TRBV2; d_gene: -; CDR3nt: TGTGCCAGCGGTGTAGCGTCTGAGCAGTTCTTC; CDR3aa: CASGVASEQFF
j_gene: TRBJ2-3; abundance: many; v_gene: TRBV9; d_gene: -; CDR3nt: TGTGCCAGCAGCTCCCCCCTAGGCTCAACCAACACAGATACGCAGTATTTT; CDR3aa: CASSSPLGSTNTDTQYF
j_gene: TRBJ1-1; abundance: many; v_gene: TRBV3-1; d_gene: TRBD1; CDR3nt: TGTGCCAGCAGCCAAGTTAGGGGGCGCGGGGCTTTCTTT; CDR3aa: CASSQVRGRGAFF
j_gene: TRBJ2-5; abundance: many; v_gene: TRBV10-3; d_gene: TRBD1; CDR3nt: TGTGCCATCAGTGAGGACAGGGGCCAAGAGACCCAGTACTTC; CDR3aa: CAISEDRGQETQYF
j_gene: TRBJ2-7; abundance: -; v_gene: TRBV9; d_gene: -; CDR3nt: TGTGCCATTAGCGGAGGGGCCCTATCCTACGAGCAGTACTTC; CDR3aa: CAISGGALSYEQYF
j_gene: TRBJ2-1; abundance: -; v_gene: TRBV10-3; d_gene: TRBD1; CDR3nt: TGTGCCATCAGTCAAGAGACAGGGGCGTACAATGAGCAGTTCTTC; CDR3aa: CAISQETGAYNEQFF
j_gene: TRBJ2-7; abundance: few; v_gene: TRBV12-5; d_gene: -; CDR3nt: TGTGCTAGTGGTTTCCACGAGCAGTACTTC; CDR3aa: CASGFHEQYF
j_gene: TRBJ2-1; abundance: once; v_gene: TRBV6-5; d_gene: -; CDR3nt: TGTGCCAGCAGTTACAGAGATCCCAATGAGCAGTTCTTC; CDR3aa: CASSYRDPNEQFF
j_gene: TRBJ1-2; abundance: many; v_gene: TRBV5-1; d_gene: -; CDR3nt: TGCGCCAGCAGCTGGGGGACCCTGCCCGATGGCTACACCTTC; CDR3aa: CASSWGTLPDGYTF
j_gene: TRBJ1-2; abundance: -; v_gene: TRBV6-5; d_gene: -; CDR3nt: TGTGCCAGCAGTACTATCGGGGGGGCCCGCGGCTATGGCTACACCTTC; CDR3aa: CASSTIGGARGYGYTF
j_gene: TRBJ1-3; abundance: -; v_gene: TRBV20-1; d_gene: TRBD1; CDR3nt: TGCAGTGCTAGGGCAACAGGGGGTCCCTCTGGAAACACCATATATTTT; CDR3aa: CSARATGGPSGNTIYF
j_gene: TRBJ2-1; abundance: many; v_gene: TRBV5-1; d_gene: -; CDR3nt: TGCGCCAGCACCACGGCAGGAGCTTACAATGAGCAGTTCTTC; CDR3aa: CASTTAGAYNEQFF
j_gene: TRBJ2-3; abundance: many; v_gene: TRBV20-1; d_gene: -; CDR3nt: TGCAGTGCCCGGGGGCCCCGCACAGATACGCAGTATTTT; CDR3aa: CSARGPRTDTQYF
j_gene: TRBJ2-3; abundance: many; v_gene: TRBV6-1; d_gene: -; CDR3nt: TGTGCCAGCAGAGGACGGATTACCGCAGATACGCAGTATTTT; CDR3aa: CASRGRITADTQYF
j_gene: TRBJ2-2; abundance: many; v_gene: TRBV12-3/TRBV12-4; d_gene: -; CDR3nt: TGTGCCAGCAGTTTAGCGGGGGCAAACACCGGGGAGCTGTTTTTT; CDR3aa: CASSLAGANTGELFF
j_gene: TRBJ2-1; abundance: many; v_gene: TRBV29-1; d_gene: -; CDR3nt: TGCAGCGTTACGTCCTACAATGAGCAGTTCTTC; CDR3aa: CSVTSYNEQFF
j_gene: TRBJ1-1; abundance: many; v_gene: TRBV19; d_gene: -; CDR3nt: TGTGCCAGTAGTGGACTGACCCCACGCCTGTCGAACACTGAAGCTTTCTTT; CDR3aa: CASSGLTPRLSNTEAFF
j_gene: TRBJ2-7; abundance: medium-sized; v_gene: TRBV7-2; d_gene: -; CDR3nt: TGTGCCAGCAGCTCAGACCCTGGGACCTACGAGCAGTACTTC; CDR3aa: CASSSDPGTYEQYF
j_gene: TRBJ2-3; abundance: many; v_gene: TRBV20-1; d_gene: -; CDR3nt: TGCAGTGCTAGAGTTACAGCCCTCCCCACAGATACGCAGTATTTT; CDR3aa: CSARVTALPTDTQYF
j_gene: TRBJ2-1; abundance: -; v_gene: TRBV20-1; d_gene: TRBD2; CDR3nt: TGCAGTGCTAGAGATGGGGCGACTAGCGGTCTCTCCTACAATGAGCAGTTCTTC; CDR3aa: CSARDGATSGLSYNEQFF